This T cell receptor beta chain emerged from a study of shared clonotypes between healthy human individuals. Study-wide points: The authors expected sequencing depth to affect clonotype sharing among donors. Naive subsets typically showed greater estimated richness than memory subsets.

Original data processing: In the immunoSEQ data, sequences were junction-only and lacked quality scores, so filtering differed. The protocol was immunoSEQ multiplex PCR, while the TCRdb copy is restricted to in-frame clones and leaves out a portion. The DNA was the basis for D and trimming; V, J and clone size are from that table. Among about 2.3 million clones listed, approximately 93% were seen once. The germline V and J ends were trimmed by 4 bases and 1 base, with 11 bases remaining between them. Germline V gene data show CDR1 as SGHNT and CDR2 as YYREEE (reference sequence). The CDR3 is 14 residues long. With regard to this clone: The antigen is unknown.

J is TRBJ1-1 and V is TRBV5-4, with TRBD1 as a possible D gene (5 bases). The sequenced sample was naive CD4+ T cells from PBMCs. Specified subset: CD45RA+ positively selected. The clonotype comes from a man between 18 and 29 years old in good health. Some clones in this sample may be carry-over from other donors' samples. The chain's CDR3 is CASSRGRQNTEAFF. CDR3 nucleotide sequence: TGTGCCAGCAGCAGGGGTCGTCAGAACACTGAAGCTTTCTTT.